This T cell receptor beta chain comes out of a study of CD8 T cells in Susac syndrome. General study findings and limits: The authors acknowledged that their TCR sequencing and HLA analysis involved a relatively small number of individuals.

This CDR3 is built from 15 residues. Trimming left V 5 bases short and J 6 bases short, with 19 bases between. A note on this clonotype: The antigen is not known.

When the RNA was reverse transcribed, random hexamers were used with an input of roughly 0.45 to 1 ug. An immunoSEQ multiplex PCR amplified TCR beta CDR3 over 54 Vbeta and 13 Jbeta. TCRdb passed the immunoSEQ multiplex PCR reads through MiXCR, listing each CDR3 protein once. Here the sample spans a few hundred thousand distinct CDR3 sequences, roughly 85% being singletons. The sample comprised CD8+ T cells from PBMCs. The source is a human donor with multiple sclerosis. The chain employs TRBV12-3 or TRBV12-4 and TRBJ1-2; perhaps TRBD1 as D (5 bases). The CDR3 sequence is CASSIRDGAEDGYTF. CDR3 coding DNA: TGTGCCAGCAGTATCAGGGACGGAGCAGAGGATGGCTACACCTTC.